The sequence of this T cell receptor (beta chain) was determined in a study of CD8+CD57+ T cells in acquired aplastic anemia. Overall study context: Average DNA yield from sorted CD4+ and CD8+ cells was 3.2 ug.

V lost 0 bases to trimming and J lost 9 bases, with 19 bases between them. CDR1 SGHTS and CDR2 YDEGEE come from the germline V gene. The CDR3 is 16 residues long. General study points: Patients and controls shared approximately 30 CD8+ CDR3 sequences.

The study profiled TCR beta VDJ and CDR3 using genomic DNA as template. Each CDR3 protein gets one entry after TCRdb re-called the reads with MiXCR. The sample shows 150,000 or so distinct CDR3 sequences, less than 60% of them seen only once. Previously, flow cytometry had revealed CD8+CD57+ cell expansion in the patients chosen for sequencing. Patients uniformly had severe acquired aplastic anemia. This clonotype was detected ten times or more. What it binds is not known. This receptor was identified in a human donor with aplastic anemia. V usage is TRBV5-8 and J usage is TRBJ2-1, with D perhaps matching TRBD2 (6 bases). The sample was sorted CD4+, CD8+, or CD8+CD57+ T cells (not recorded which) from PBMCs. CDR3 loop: CASSLGAIGSWGEQFF. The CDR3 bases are TGTGCCAGCAGCTTGGGGGCCATCGGGAGCTGGGGTGAGCAGTTCTTC.